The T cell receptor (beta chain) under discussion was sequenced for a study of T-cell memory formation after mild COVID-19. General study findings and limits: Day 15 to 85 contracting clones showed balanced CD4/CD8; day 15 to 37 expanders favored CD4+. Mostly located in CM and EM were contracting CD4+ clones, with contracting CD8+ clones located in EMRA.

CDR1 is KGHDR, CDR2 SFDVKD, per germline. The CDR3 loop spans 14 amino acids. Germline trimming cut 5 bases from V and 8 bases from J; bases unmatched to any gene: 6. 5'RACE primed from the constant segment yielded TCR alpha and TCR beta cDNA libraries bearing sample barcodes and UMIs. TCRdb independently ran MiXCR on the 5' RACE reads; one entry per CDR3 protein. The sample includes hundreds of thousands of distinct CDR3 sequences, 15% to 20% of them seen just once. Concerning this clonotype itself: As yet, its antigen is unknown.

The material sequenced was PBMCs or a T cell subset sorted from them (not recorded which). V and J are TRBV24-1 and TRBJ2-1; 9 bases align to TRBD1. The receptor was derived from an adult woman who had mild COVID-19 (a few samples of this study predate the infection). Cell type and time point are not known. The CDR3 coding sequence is TGTGCCACCAGTGTGGCGGGACAGGGTTATGAGCAGTTCTTC. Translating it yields CATSVAGQGYEQFF.